Following are 27 T cell receptor beta chains from one sample sequenced in a study of beta chain features in type 1 diabetes. The whole isolated RNA underwent reverse transcription, so sequencing captured expressed TCRB transcripts. The data were produced by immunoSEQ multiplex PCR, yet TCRdb's version contains in-frame clones alone and is incomplete. The table includes 360,000 or so clones, about 19% detected once. The sample was naive CD4+ T cells from blood. The receptors shown here come from a woman younger than 30 in good health.

This rearrangement joins TRBV13 to TRBJ1-4; D gene unclear. The CDR3 loop spans 11 amino acids. V was shortened by 5 bases and J by 8 bases, with 6 bases between the two germline ends. Germline V gene sequence: CDR1 PRHDT, CDR2 FYEKMQ (reference sequence). This CDR3 reads CASSLGEKLFF. The CDR3 DNA reads TGTGCCAGCAGCCTCGGGGAAAAACTGTTTTTT. The whole variable domain, filled in from reference TRBV13 and TRBJ1-4, reads AAGVIQSPRHLIKEKRETATLKCYPIPRHDTVYWYQQGPGQDPQFLISFYEKMQSDKGSIPDRFSAQQFSDYHSELNMSSLELGDSALYFCASSLGEKLFFGSGTQLSVL.

The chain uses TRBV7-2 and TRBJ2-1, with a tentative D call TRBD2 (5 bases). Trimming removed 4 bases at V and 6 bases at J, with 16 bases between. Looked up from germline, CDR1 is SGHTA and CDR2 is FQGNSA. The CDR3 is made up of 15 amino acids. The CDR3 DNA reads as TGTGCCAGCAGCTCAAATCCCTTCAGCGGCAATGAGCAGTTCTTC. Amino acid sequence: CASSSNPFSGNEQFF.

This clone was detected a few times. The CDR3 DNA reads TGTGCCAGCTCTCCCAGCGGGCCTTCCTACAATGAGCAGTTCTTC. The encoded protein is CASSPSGPSYNEQFF. The rearrangement uses TRBV18 and TRBJ2-1, with D possibly matching TRBD2 (6 bases). Germline V CDR1 and CDR2: KGHSH, LQKENI. V lost 6 bases, J lost 1 base, and 13 bases lay in between. The CDR3 is 15 amino acids.

This clone was counted between two and nine times. The genes are TRBV30 and TRBJ2-5; 11 bases map to TRBD1. There are 15 residues in the CDR3. Germline CDR1 and CDR2: GTSNPN and SVGIG (reference sequence). After removal of 6 bases from V and 8 bases from J, the junction contained 14 bases not matched to a gene. CDR3 bases: TGTGCCTGCAGCGGCGGACAGGGGGCGCTAAGTACCCAGTACTTC. Its protein is CACSGGQGALSTQYF.

This clone was observed a handful of times. This chain links TRBV7-2 with TRBJ2-7; D is possibly TRBD2 (6 bases). In germline, CDR1 is SGHTA, CDR2 FQGNSA. The CDR3 is 17 amino acids. Trimming left V 5 bases short and J 3 bases short, with 23 bases between. The CDR3 DNA follows: TGTGCCAGCAGCAGGATAGGAGGGCAGTCCGGGCTCTACGAGCAGTACTTC. This encodes CASSRIGGQSGLYEQYF.

This clone was detected only a few times. This chain uses TRBV5-1 with TRBJ2-1; 7 bases line up with TRBD2. The CDR3 totals 15 residues. Trimming removed 5 bases from V and 8 bases from J; junction bases left unmatched: 13. Germline assignment: CDR1 SGHRS and CDR2 YFSETQ. CDR3 DNA: TGCGCCAGCAGGGTTCCAGGACTAGGAGGAGATGAGCAGTTCTTC. Its protein is CASRVPGLGGDEQFF.

This sequence joins TRBV19 and TRBJ1-5, with D maybe TRBD1 (5 bases). CDR1 and CDR2 from the germline V gene are LNHDA and SQIVND (reference sequence). V lost 5 bases to trimming and J lost 0 bases, with 17 bases between them. CDR3 length equals 17 residues. CDR3 nucleotides: TGTGCCAGTAGTGCCCTCGACAGAGCTTATAGCAATCAGCCCCAGCATTTT. Its translation is CASSALDRAYSNQPQHF.

In its sample, this clone was seen a few times. This chain joins TRBV1 and TRBJ1-1; the table assigns TRBD1, which was not confirmed against the DNA. TRBV1 is a pseudogene. This CDR3 contains 14 residues. The CDR3 DNA sequence: TGCACCAGTACCCGACAGGGTCGGGGCACTGAAGCTTTCTTT. Translated, it gives CTSTRQGRGTEAFF.

This clone appeared a single time. This sequence joins TRBV5-1 and TRBJ1-2; 7 nucleotides match TRBD1. The V gene's germline CDR1 is SGHRS and CDR2 YFSETQ. V lost 1 base, J lost 10 bases, and 10 bases stayed unmatched. The CDR3 has 14 residues. CDR3 sequence (DNA): TGCGCCAGCAGCTTGTTTACAGGGGAGGAGAACTACACCTTC. Protein product: CASSLFTGEENYTF.

The chain carries TRBV18 and TRBJ1-1, with D possibly matching TRBD1 (6 bases). Germline CDR1 reads KGHSH; CDR2 reads LQKENI. V lost 10 bases and J 0 bases, leaving 9 bases between the germline ends. The CDR3 is made up of 12 amino acids. The CDR3 nucleotides are TGTGCCACCGGGACACTGAACACTGAAGCTTTCTTT. Residues: CATGTLNTEAFF.

This clone was counted only a few times. V gene TRBV4-2 combines with J gene TRBJ1-1, with 7 bases that match TRBD1. Germline V lookup: CDR1 LGHNA, CDR2 YNFKEQ. The CDR3 totals 14 residues. V dropped 4 bases and J dropped 1; count of bases not matched to a gene: 3. The CDR3 DNA sequence: TGTGCCAGCAGCCGCCGACAGGGGAACACTGAAGCTTTCTTT. Translating it yields CASSRRQGNTEAFF.

CDR3 sequence: CASSPGTESYEQYF. CDR3 DNA: TGTGCCAGCAGCCCCGGGACAGAGTCCTACGAGCAGTACTTC. The chain carries TRBV7-9 and TRBJ2-7; 7 bases fit TRBD1. There are 14 residues in the CDR3. Germline CDR1 reads SEHNR; CDR2 reads FQNEAQ (reference sequence). The J segment lost 1 base and the V segment lost 5 bases, leaving 5 bases of the junction unmatched.

A few counts support this clone. The V call is TRBV7-2, the J call TRBJ2-7, with 11 bases lining up with TRBD2. CDR3 length equals 17 residues. CDR1 and CDR2 (germline): SGHTA, FQGNSA. J lost 1 base, V lost 4 bases, and 9 bases had no gene match. The CDR3 DNA follows: TGTGCCAGCAGCTCTAGAGGGCTAGCGGGGGGTTCCTACGAGCAGTACTTC. This translates into CASSSRGLAGGSYEQYF.

This clone turned up a few times. The chain is built from TRBV10-3 and TRBJ2-3, with 11 bases matching TRBD2. V was clipped by 3 bases and J by 6 bases; unmatched bases: 17. CDR1 ENHRY and CDR2 SYGVKD come from the germline V gene. This CDR3 is built from 19 residues. CDR3 region: CAISDTGPSGGLRVDTQYF. The CDR3 region has the DNA TGTGCCATCAGTGATACTGGTCCTAGCGGGGGGCTCCGAGTTGATACGCAGTATTTT.

This clone was seen only a few times. The chain carries TRBV5-1 and TRBJ1-5, with 7 bases aligning to TRBD1. From germline, CDR1 is SGHRS and CDR2 YFSETQ. J gave up 6 bases and V 0 bases, and 6 bases lay outside the gene matches. The CDR3 contains 15 residues. CDR3 sequence: CASSLDTGAAQPQHF. The CDR3 nucleotides read TGCGCCAGCAGCTTGGACACAGGGGCGGCTCAGCCCCAGCATTTT. Drawing the rest from reference TRBV5-1 and TRBJ1-5, the complete variable domain is KAGVTQTPRYLIKTRGQQVTLSCSPISGHRSVSWYQQTPGQGLQFLFEYFSETQRNKGNFPGRFSGRQFSNSRSEMNVSTLELGDSALYLCASSLDTGAAQPQHFGDGTRLSIL.

The sample holds a few counts of this clone. The rearrangement joins TRBV5-1 to TRBJ2-1; 9 bases are a match to TRBD2. Germline V lookup: CDR1 SGHRS, CDR2 YFSETQ. Trimming cost V 4 bases and J 6 bases; bases outside gene matches: 8. The length of the CDR3 is 15 residues. Written as DNA, the CDR3 is TGCGCCAGCAGCCCGCGGGGGGGCCCGGTCAATGAGCAGTTCTTC. It specifies CASSPRGGPVNEQFF.

This clone was recorded a few times. V is TRBV27 and J is TRBJ1-1; perhaps TRBD1 as D (5 bases). Trimming took 2 bases from V and 5 from J, leaving 9 bases between them. This CDR3 has 13 residues. Germline V gene sequence: CDR1 MNHEY, CDR2 SMNVEV (reference sequence). CDR3 in amino acids: CASSLREGTEAFF. CDR3 bases: TGTGCCAGCAGTTTAAGGGAGGGGACTGAAGCTTTCTTT.

The chain joins TRBV29-1 to TRBJ1-1; 11 nucleotides line up with TRBD1. There are 13 residues in the CDR3. Germline V gives CDR1 SQVTM, CDR2 ANQGSEA. Losses at the gene ends were 3 bases for V and 4 bases for J; bases not matched to a gene: 1. CDR3 nucleotides: TGCAGCGTTGAGGGACAGGGGGGCACTGAAGCTTTCTTT. This codes for CSVEGQGGTEAFF.

V usage is TRBV5-6 and J usage is TRBJ2-1; weak D call: TRBD2 (6 bases). Trimming stripped 6 bases from V and 3 bases from J, with 13 bases between. Germline V gene data show CDR1 as SGHDT and CDR2 as YYEEEE. This CDR3 contains 14 residues. CDR3 DNA sequence: TGTGCCAGCAACCGGGAGTTTCGCTACAATGAGCAGTTCTTC. Its translation: CASNREFRYNEQFF.

This clone was seen a handful of times. The chain joins TRBV29-1 to TRBJ1-2; D is perhaps TRBD1 (6 bases). There are 14 residues in the CDR3. Germline V gene lookup returns CDR1 SQVTM and CDR2 ANQGSEA. V was trimmed by 3 bases and J by 4 bases, leaving 15 bases between them. This chain's CDR3 is CSVERGWPLYGYTF. The CDR3 DNA is TGCAGCGTTGAGAGGGGGTGGCCTCTCTATGGCTACACCTTC.

The V and J genes are TRBV5-6 and TRBJ2-5, with a possible D match to TRBD1 (6 bases). V lost 6 bases and J lost 4, with 16 bases in between. The CDR3 is 14 amino acids. Germline V gene lookup returns CDR1 SGHDT and CDR2 YYEEEE. The CDR3 region is CASKDSPPRETQYF. CDR3 bases: TGTGCCAGCAAGGACAGTCCCCCCCGAGAGACCCAGTACTTC.

The J gene is TRBJ2-2, the V gene TRBV6-1, with 8 bases fitting TRBD2. The length of the CDR3 is 16 residues. V trimming: 1 base; J trimming: 3 bases; junction bases outside the gene matches: 4. CDR1 is MNHNS and CDR2 is SASEGT in the germline V gene. Written as DNA, the CDR3 is TGTGCCAGCAGTGAAGGGGCGGGGGGCTACACCGGGGAGCTGTTTTTT. This codes for CASSEGAGGYTGELFF.

This clone has more than one count but fewer than ten. This chain's CDR3 is CASSIGTGQVQYF. The CDR3 bases are TGCGCCAGCAGCATAGGGACAGGGCAGGTGCAGTACTTC. V is TRBV5-1 and J is TRBJ2-7; 9 nucleotides agree with TRBD1. CDR3 length equals 13 residues. The germline CDR1 and CDR2 sequences are SGHRS and YFSETQ. J was trimmed by 9 bases and V by 4 bases; bases with no gene match: 8.

The chain couples TRBV30 to TRBJ1-1, with D perhaps TRBD1 (6 bases). The CDR3 totals 15 residues. V was shortened by 4 bases and J by 4 bases, with 19 bases between the two germline ends. Germline values: CDR1 GTSNPN, CDR2 SVGIG (reference sequence). The CDR3 sequence: CAWNSKGRGTTEAFF. The CDR3 bases are TGTGCCTGGAATAGTAAGGGCAGGGGTACCACTGAAGCTTTCTTT.

The CDR3 spells CASRTSGSNEQFF. The CDR3 bases are TGTGCCAGCAGGACTAGCGGGAGCAATGAGCAGTTCTTC. The J gene is TRBJ2-1, the V gene TRBV2, with 12 bases lining up with TRBD2. V lost 6 bases, J lost 6 bases, and 0 bases stayed unmatched. The CDR3 contains 13 residues. Germline V gene lookup returns CDR1 SNHLY and CDR2 FYNNEI.

This clone showed up just a few times. The CDR3 DNA reads as TGTGCCAGCAGCGTAGCAACAGGGGACGCGGGAAACACCATATATTTT. It is translated as CASSVATGDAGNTIYF. The rearrangement links TRBV9 to TRBJ1-3; 7 positions agree with TRBD1. Germline V gives CDR1 SGDLS, CDR2 YYNGEE. The CDR3 covers 16 residues. V shed 0 bases and J 4 bases; nucleotides not matched to a gene: 7.

This chain joins TRBV20-1 and TRBJ1-2; D not certain. The CDR3 runs 9 residues. Trimming left V 7 bases short and J 8 bases short, with 8 bases between. In germline, CDR1 is DFQATT, CDR2 SNEGSKA (reference sequence). CDR3 loop: CSVSGGYTF. The CDR3 bases are TGCAGTGTTTCGGGAGGCTACACCTTC.